Listed below are T cell receptor beta chains from one sample, sequenced in a study of T cell changes during pregnancy in multiple sclerosis. Sequencing was performed with immunoSEQ multiplex PCR; in TCRdb, only in-frame clones are kept and a portion is missing. The sample yields tens of thousands of clones, around nine tenths seen once. The sequencing here drew on peripheral blood, taken in the second trimester of pregnancy. The receptor source for this set is a female donor with multiple sclerosis, enrolled in a pregnancy study. Each CDR3 is given with its conserved first and last residue. The D gene is left open where the match is weak. A row's size may be missing; if present it is once, few, many or a size class.

V gene	D gene	J gene	clone size	CDR3 DNA	CDR3 protein
TRBV7-8	TRBD1	TRBJ1-6	.	TGTGCCAGCAGCTTAAACAGGGGTAATAATTCACCCCTCCACTTT	CASSLNRGNNSPLHF
TRBV11-3	.	TRBJ1-4	.	TGTGCCAGCAGTGAGGGAGTTCGTAATGAAAAACTGTTTTTT	CASSEGVRNEKLFF
TRBV6-4	TRBD2	TRBJ2-3	.	TGTGCCAGCAGTGACTCAGCGGGGGCTACAGATACGCAGTATTTT	CASSDSAGATDTQYF
TRBV28	.	TRBJ1-1	.	TGTGCCAGCAGTCTTACAGCGAACACTGAAGCTTTCTTT	CASSLTANTEAFF
TRBV6-1	.	TRBJ2-2	.	TGTGCCAGCAGTGAACGGAGGGGCAGCGGGACCGGGGAGCTGTTTTTT	CASSERRGSGTGELFF
TRBV18	.	TRBJ1-2	.	TGTGCCAGCTCACCATTTCGCAGTACTAACTATGGCTACACCTTC	CASSPFRSTNYGYTF
TRBV11-2	.	TRBJ1-1	.	TGTGCCATTTCAAACACTGAAGCTTTCTTT	CAISNTEAFF
TRBV28	.	TRBJ1-3	.	TGTGCCAGCAGTACCGCGGGGACCTCTGGAAACACCATATATTTT	CASSTAGTSGNTIYF
TRBV7-3	TRBD2	TRBJ2-3	.	TGTGCCAGCAGCTTAAGGCGGGCTAGCGGGGAGACAGATACGCAGTATTTT	CASSLRRASGETDTQYF
TRBV6-4	TRBD2	TRBJ2-3	.	TGTGCCAGCAGTGACGACGCGGGGGACACAGATACGCAGTATTTT	CASSDDAGDTDTQYF
TRBV27	TRBD2	TRBJ2-4	.	TGTGCCGGCAGTACCGGGACTAGGAAAAACATTCAGTACTTC	CAGSTGTRKNIQYF
TRBV28	.	TRBJ2-7	.	TGTGCCAGCAGTCCCTACTACAACAACGAGCAGTACTTC	CASSPYYNNEQYF
TRBV28	.	TRBJ1-3	.	TGTGCCAGCAGTTTCTATCGGGGGGGCGCAGGAAACACCATATATTTT	CASSFYRGGAGNTIYF
TRBV14	.	TRBJ2-1	.	TGTGCCAGCAGCCCCTCAGTTACTGAGCAGTTCTTC	CASSPSVTEQFF
TRBV7-8	TRBD1	TRBJ1-2	.	TGTGCCAGCAGCTCATACCGGGACAGGGGGTATGGCTACACCTTC	CASSSYRDRGYGYTF
TRBV2	TRBD1	TRBJ1-2	.	TGTGCCAGCAGAGACAGGGGCGAAGGCTACACCTTC	CASRDRGEGYTF
TRBV7-2	TRBD2	TRBJ2-5	.	TGTGCCAGCAGCTTAGTTGTTCGGGGGGGCGAGACCCAGTACTTC	CASSLVVRGGETQYF
TRBV15	.	TRBJ2-7	.	TGTGCCACCAGCAGAGATCGGAGGCCAGACGAGCAGTACTTC	CATSRDRRPDEQYF
TRBV9	.	TRBJ2-1	.	TGTGCCAGCAGCGCTTCGGACAATGAGCAGTTCTTC	CASSASDNEQFF
TRBV7-9	TRBD1	TRBJ1-2	.	TGTGCCAGCAGCCCTTCAAACAGGGGGCAGGACTATGGCTACACCTTC	CASSPSNRGQDYGYTF
TRBV19	.	TRBJ2-6	.	TGTGCCAGTAGCCCAGTCGCTGGGGCCAACGTCCTGACTTTC	CASSPVAGANVLTF
TRBV5-4	.	TRBJ2-7	.	TGTGCCAGCAGCCCCCAGGGGAACCCCTACGAGCAGTACTTC	CASSPQGNPYEQYF
TRBV5-1	TRBD2	TRBJ2-7	.	TGCGCCAGCAGCTTTGGGCTAGCGGGAGTCAACGAGCAGTACTTC	CASSFGLAGVNEQYF
TRBV7-8	.	TRBJ2-2	.	TGTGCCAGCAGCTTAGCGGGACTGTACACCGGGGAGCTGTTTTTT	CASSLAGLYTGELFF
TRBV5-6	TRBD2	TRBJ2-5	.	TGTGCCAGCAGCTTGGGCGGGAGGGCCCAAGAGACCCAGTACTTC	CASSLGGRAQETQYF
TRBV7-9	TRBD2	TRBJ2-3	.	TGTGCCAGCAGCTTCACTAGCGGGAGAGCAGATACGCAGTATTTT	CASSFTSGRADTQYF
TRBV4-1	TRBD1	TRBJ1-3	.	TGCGCCAGCAGCCAAGATTGGGAAGGGGGCCTTGGAAACACCATATATTTT	CASSQDWEGGLGNTIYF
TRBV6-5	TRBD1	TRBJ1-2	.	TGTGCCAGCAGCCTACAGGGGGCTGGAGGCTACACCTTC	CASSLQGAGGYTF
TRBV19	TRBD1	TRBJ1-2	.	TGTGCCAGTAGTAAGGACAGGGGGACTAACTATGGCTACACCTTC	CASSKDRGTNYGYTF
TRBV13	.	TRBJ1-1	.	TGTGCCACGCAACCCCGTGCGGGGACTGAAGCTTTCTTT	CATQPRAGTEAFF
TRBV5-3	TRBD1	TRBJ1-4	.	TGTGCCCGACCGGACAGGGGGCCGAAACTGTTTTTT	CARPDRGPKLFF
TRBV19	TRBD1	TRBJ1-1	once	TGTGCCAGTAGTATCTATCGGACAGGGGCTGAAGCTTTCTTT	CASSIYRTGAEAFF
TRBV19	.	TRBJ2-3	.	TGTGCCAGTAAAACTAGCCAGCCCACAGATACGCAGTATTTT	CASKTSQPTDTQYF
TRBV18	.	TRBJ1-1	.	TGTGCCAGCTCACCAAGCAAAATCCAGGTACTTATGAACACTGAAGCTTTCTTT	CASSPSKIQVLMNTEAFF
TRBV7-9	TRBD1	TRBJ2-7	.	TGTGCCAGCAGCTTAGCGGACAGGGTGATTTCCTACGAGCAGTACTTC	CASSLADRVISYEQYF
TRBV28	.	TRBJ1-4	.	TGTGCCAGCAGTTTTAATCTTAATGAAAAACTGTTTTTT	CASSFNLNEKLFF
TRBV28	.	TRBJ2-5	once	TGTGCCAGCAGTATAACGACCGGCGGTCAGACCCAGTACTTC	CASSITTGGQTQYF
TRBV7-3	.	TRBJ1-1	.	TGTGCCAGCAGCTTAGGTTGGGGGCTCGGCACTGAAGCTTTCTTT	CASSLGWGLGTEAFF
TRBV18	TRBD2	TRBJ2-1	.	TGTGCCAGCTCACCACCGGGGGGGGGCAATGAGCAGTTCTTC	CASSPPGGGNEQFF
TRBV5-1	TRBD2	TRBJ2-5	.	TGCGCCAGCAGCTCCCCCCCGCGGGAGTTACAAGAGACCCAGTACTTC	CASSSPPRELQETQYF
TRBV6-6	TRBD1	TRBJ1-2	.	TGTGCCAGCAGCAAGGACAGGAGCTATGGCTACACCTTC	CASSKDRSYGYTF
TRBV19	.	TRBJ1-1	.	TGTGCCAGTAACGGGTACACTGAAGCTTTCTTT	CASNGYTEAFF